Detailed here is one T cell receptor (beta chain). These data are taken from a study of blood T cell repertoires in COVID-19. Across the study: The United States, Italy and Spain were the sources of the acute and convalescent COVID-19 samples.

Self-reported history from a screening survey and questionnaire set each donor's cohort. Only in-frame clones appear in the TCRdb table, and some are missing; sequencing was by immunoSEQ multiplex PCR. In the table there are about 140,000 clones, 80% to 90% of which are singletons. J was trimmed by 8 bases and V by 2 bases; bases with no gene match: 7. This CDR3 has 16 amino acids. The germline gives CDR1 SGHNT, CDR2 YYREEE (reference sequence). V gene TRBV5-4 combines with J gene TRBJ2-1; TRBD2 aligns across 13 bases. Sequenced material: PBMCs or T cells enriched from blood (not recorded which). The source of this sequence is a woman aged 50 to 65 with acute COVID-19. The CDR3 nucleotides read TGTGCCAGCAGCTTTAAGCGACTAGCGGGAGGCCATGAGCAGTTCTTC. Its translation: CASSFKRLAGGHEQFF. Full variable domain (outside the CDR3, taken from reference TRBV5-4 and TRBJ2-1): ETGVTQSPTHLIKTRGQQVTLRCSSQSGHNTVSWYQQALGQGPQFIFQYYREEENGRGNFPPRFSGLQFPNYSSELNVNALELDDSALYLCASSFKRLAGGHEQFFGPGTRLTVL.